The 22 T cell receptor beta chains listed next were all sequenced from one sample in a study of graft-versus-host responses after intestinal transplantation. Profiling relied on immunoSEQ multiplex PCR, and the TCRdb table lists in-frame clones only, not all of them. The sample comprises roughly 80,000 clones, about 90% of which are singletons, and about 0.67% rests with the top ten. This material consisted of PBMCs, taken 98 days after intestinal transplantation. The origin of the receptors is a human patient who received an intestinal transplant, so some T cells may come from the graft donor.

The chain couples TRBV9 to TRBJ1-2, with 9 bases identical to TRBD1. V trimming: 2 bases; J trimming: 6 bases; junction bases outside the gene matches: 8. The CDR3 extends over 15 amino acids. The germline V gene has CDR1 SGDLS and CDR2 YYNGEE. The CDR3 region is CASSVNTWTGDGYTF. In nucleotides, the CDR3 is TGTGCCAGCAGCGTCAATACATGGACAGGGGATGGCTACACCTTC.

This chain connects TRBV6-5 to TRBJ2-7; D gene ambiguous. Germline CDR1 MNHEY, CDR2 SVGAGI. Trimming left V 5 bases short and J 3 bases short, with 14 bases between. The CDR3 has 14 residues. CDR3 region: CASSALGYYYEQYF. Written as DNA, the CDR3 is TGTGCCAGCAGTGCCCTTGGGTACTACTACGAGCAGTACTTC.

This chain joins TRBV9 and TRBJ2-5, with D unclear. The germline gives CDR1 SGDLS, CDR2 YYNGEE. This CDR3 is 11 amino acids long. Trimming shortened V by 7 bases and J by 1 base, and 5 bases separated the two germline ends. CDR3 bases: TGTGCCAGCCCGGGCCAAGAGACCCAGTACTTC. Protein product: CASPGQETQYF.

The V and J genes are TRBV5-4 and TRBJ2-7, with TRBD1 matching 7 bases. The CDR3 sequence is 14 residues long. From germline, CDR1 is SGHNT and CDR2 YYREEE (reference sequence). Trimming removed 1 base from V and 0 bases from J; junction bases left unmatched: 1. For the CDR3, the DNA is TGTGCCAGCAGCTTGAGACAGGGCTCCTACGAGCAGTACTTC. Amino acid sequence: CASSLRQGSYEQYF.

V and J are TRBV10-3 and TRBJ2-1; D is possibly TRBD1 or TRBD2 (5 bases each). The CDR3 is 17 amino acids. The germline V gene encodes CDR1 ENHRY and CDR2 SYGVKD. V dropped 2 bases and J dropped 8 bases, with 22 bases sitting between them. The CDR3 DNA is TGTGCCATCAGTGAGAGATGGGCAGGGCCGGTGGGGGATGAGCAGTTCTTC. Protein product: CAISERWAGPVGDEQFF.

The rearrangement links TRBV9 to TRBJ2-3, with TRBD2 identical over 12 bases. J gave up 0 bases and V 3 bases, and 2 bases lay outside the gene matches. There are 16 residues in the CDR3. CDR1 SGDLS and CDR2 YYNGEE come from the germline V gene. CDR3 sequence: CASSGTSGASTDTQYF. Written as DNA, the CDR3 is TGTGCCAGCAGCGGGACTAGCGGGGCTAGCACAGATACGCAGTATTTT. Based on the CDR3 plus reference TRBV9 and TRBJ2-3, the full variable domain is DSGVTQTPKHLITATGQRVTLRCSPRSGDLSVYWYQQSLDQGLQFLIQYYNGEERAKGNILERFSAQQFPDLHSELNLSSLELGDSALYFCASSGTSGASTDTQYFGPGTRLTVL.

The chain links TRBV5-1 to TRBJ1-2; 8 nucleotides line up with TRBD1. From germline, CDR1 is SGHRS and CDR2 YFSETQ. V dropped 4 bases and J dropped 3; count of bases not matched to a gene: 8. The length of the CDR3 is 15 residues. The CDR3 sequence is CASSLRQGSDYGYTF. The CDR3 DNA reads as TGCGCCAGCAGCCTTCGACAGGGGAGTGACTATGGCTACACCTTC.

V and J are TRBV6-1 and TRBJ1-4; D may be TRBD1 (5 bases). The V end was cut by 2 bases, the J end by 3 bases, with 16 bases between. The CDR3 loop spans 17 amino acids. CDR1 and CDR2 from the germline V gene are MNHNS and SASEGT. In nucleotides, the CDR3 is TGTGCCAGCAGTGAACGCGGGGCCACCCGGGCTAATGAAAAACTGTTTTTT. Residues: CASSERGATRANEKLFF.

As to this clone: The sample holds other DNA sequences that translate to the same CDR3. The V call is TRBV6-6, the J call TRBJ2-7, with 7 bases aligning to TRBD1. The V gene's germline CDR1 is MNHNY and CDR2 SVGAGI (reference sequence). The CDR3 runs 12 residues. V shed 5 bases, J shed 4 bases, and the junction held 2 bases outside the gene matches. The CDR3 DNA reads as TGTGCCAGCAGTCGACAGGGTTACGAGCAGTACTTC. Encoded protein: CASSRQGYEQYF.

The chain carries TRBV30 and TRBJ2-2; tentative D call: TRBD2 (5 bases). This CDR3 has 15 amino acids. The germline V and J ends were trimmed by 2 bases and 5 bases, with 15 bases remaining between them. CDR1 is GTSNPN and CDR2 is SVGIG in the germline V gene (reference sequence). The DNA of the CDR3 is TGTGCCTGGAGTAGGAGGCCTCCGGGGACCGGGGAGCTGTTTTTT. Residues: CAWSRRPPGTGELFF.

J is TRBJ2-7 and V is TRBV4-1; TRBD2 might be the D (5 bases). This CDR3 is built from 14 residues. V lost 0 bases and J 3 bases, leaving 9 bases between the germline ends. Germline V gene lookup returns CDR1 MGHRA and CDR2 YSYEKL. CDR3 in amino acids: CASSQDPGNYEQYF. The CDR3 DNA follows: TGCGCCAGCAGCCAAGATCCGGGGAACTACGAGCAGTACTTC.

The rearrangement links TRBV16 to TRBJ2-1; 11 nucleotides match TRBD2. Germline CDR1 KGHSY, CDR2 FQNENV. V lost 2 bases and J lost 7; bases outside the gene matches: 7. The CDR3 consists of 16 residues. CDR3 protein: CASSQRLAGGNNEQFF. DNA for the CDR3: TGTGCCAGCAGCCAACGGCTAGCGGGGGGTAATAATGAGCAGTTCTTC.

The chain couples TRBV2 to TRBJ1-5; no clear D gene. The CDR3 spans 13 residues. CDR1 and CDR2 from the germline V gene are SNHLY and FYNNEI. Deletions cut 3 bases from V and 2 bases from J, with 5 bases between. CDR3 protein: CASSDGGNQPQHF. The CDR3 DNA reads TGTGCCAGCAGTGATGGGGGCAATCAGCCCCAGCATTTT.

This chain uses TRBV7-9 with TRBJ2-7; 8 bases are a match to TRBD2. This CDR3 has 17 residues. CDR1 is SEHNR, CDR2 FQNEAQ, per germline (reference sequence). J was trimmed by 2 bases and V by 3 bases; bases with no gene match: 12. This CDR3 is CASSLGSVAGPTYEQYF. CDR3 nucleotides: TGTGCCAGCAGCTTGGGTTCCGTAGCGGGACCGACCTACGAGCAGTACTTC.

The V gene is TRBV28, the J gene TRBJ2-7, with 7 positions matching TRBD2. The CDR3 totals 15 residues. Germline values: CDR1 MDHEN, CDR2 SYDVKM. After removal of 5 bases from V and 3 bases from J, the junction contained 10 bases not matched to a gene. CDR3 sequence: CASSPREAGIYEQYF. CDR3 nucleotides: TGTGCCAGCAGTCCCCGGGAAGCGGGGATCTACGAGCAGTACTTC.

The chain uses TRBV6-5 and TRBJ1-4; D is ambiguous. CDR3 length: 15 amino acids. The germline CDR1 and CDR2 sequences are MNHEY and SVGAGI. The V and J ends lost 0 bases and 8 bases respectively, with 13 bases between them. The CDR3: CASSYSSGVPEKLFF. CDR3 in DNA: TGTGCCAGCAGTTACTCGTCTGGGGTACCCGAAAAACTGTTTTTT.

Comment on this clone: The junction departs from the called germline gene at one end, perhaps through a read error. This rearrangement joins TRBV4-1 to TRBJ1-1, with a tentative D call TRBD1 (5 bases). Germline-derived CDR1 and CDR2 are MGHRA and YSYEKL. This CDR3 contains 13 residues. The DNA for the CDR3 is TGCGCCAGCAGCCAAGATCTCCATTTCCGGGGGAAGTTT. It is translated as CASSQDLHFRGKF.

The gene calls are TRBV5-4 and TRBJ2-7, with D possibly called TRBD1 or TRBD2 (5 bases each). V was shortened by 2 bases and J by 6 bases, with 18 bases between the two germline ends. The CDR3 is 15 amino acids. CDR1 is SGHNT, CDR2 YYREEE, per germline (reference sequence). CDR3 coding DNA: TGTGCCAGCAGCTTTTTGGGGGAGACAGCTGGCGAGCAGTACTTC. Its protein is CASSFLGETAGEQYF.

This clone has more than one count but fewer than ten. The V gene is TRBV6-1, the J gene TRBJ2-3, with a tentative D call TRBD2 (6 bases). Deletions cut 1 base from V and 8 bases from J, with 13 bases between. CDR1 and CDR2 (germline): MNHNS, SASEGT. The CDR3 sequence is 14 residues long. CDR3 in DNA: TGTGCCAGCAGTGAAGGACTAGATCTCGGTACGCAGTATTTT. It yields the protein CASSEGLDLGTQYF.

The CDR3 region has the DNA TGTGCCATCAGTGAGTCCACCTTACGGGACAAGTCCTACGAGCAGTACTTC. This encodes CAISESTLRDKSYEQYF. V gene TRBV10-3 combines with J gene TRBJ2-7; D is perhaps TRBD1 (6 bases). CDR1 ENHRY and CDR2 SYGVKD come from the germline V gene. The CDR3 runs 17 residues. V was shortened by 0 bases and J by 1 base, with 16 bases between the two germline ends.

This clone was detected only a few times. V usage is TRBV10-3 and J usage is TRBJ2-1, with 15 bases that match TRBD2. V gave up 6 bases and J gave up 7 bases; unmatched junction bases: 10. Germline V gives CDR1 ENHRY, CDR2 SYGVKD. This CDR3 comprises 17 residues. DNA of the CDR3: TGTGCCATCAGCCCCGGGACTAGCGGGGGGCCAGGGAATGAGCAGTTCTTC. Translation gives CAISPGTSGGPGNEQFF.

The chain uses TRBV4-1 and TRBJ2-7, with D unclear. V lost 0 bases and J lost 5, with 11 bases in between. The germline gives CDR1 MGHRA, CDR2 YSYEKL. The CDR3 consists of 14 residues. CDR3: CASSQERYVHEQYF. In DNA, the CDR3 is TGCGCCAGCAGCCAAGAGCGTTATGTCCACGAGCAGTACTTC.